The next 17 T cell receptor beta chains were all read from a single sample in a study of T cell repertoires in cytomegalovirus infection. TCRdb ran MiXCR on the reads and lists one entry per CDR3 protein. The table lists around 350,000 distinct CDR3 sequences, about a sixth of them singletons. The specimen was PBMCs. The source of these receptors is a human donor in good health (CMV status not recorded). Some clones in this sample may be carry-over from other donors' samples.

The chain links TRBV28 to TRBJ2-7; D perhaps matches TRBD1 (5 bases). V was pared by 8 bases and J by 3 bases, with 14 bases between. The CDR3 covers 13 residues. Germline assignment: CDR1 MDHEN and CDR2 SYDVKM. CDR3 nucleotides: TGTGCCAGCGGAGACCCAGGGCTCTACGAGCAGTACTTC. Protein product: CASGDPGLYEQYF.

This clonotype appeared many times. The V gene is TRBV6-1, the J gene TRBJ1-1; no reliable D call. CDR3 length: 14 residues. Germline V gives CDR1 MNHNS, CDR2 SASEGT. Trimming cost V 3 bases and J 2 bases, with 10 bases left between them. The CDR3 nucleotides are TGTGCCAGCAGTGACCGACACTCCAACACTGAAGCTTTCTTT. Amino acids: CASSDRHSNTEAFF.

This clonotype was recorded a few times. CDR3 protein: CSVRGQGNQPQHF. CDR3 bases: TGCAGCGTACGAGGACAGGGGAATCAGCCCCAGCATTTT. This sequence joins TRBV29-1 and TRBJ1-5, with 9 nucleotides matching TRBD1. This CDR3 comprises 13 residues. With 6 bases clipped from V and 4 bases from J, the junction kept 4 bases outside the gene matches. Germline V CDR1 and CDR2: SQVTM, ANQGSEA.

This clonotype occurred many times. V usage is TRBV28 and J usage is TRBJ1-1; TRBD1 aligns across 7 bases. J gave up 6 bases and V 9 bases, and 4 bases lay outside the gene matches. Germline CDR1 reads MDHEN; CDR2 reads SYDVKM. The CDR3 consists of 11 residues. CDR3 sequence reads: CASKGASEAFF. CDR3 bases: TGTGCCAGTAAGGGGGCGTCTGAAGCTTTCTTT.

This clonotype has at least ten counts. The CDR3 bases are TGTGCCAGCAGCTATCGGCTGGCCCAGTACTTC. It encodes CASSYRLAQYF. The genes are TRBV7-2 and TRBJ2-5; D is undetermined. Germline CDR1 SGHTA, CDR2 FQGNSA. CDR3 length: 11 residues. V was cut by 4 bases and J by 9 bases, with 9 bases left in between.

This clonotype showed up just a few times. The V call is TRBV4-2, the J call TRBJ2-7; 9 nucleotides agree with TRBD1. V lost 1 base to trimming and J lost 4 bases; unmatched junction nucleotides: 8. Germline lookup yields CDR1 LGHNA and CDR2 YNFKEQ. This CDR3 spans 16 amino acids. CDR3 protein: CASSQASGTGIYEQYF. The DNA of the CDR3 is TGTGCCAGCAGCCAAGCCTCCGGGACAGGGATATACGAGCAGTACTTC.

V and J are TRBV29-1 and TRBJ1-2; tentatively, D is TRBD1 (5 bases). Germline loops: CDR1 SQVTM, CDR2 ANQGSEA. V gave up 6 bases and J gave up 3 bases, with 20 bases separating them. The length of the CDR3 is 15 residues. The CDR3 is CSVLGTPSGDYGYTF. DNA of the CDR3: TGCAGCGTCCTCGGGACGCCGAGCGGGGACTATGGCTACACCTTC.

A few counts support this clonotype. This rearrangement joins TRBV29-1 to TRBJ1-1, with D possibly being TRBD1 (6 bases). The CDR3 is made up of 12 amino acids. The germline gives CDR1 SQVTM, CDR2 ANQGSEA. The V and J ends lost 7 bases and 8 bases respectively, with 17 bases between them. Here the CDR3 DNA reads TGCAGCGGCCGGGACACCCCGCGGGAAGCTTTCTTT. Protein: CSGRDTPREAFF.

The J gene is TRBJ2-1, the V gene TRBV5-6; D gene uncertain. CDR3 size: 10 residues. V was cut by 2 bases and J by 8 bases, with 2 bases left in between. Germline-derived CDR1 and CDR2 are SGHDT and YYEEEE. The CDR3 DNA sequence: TGTGCCAGCAGCTTTCATGAGCAGTTCTTC. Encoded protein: CASSFHEQFF.

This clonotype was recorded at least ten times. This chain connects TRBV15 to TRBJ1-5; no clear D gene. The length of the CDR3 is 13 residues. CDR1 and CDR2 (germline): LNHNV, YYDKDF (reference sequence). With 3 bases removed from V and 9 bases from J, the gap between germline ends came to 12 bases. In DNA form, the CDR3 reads TGTGCCACCAGCAGTGGCCAAATGAGGCCCCAGCATTTT. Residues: CATSSGQMRPQHF.

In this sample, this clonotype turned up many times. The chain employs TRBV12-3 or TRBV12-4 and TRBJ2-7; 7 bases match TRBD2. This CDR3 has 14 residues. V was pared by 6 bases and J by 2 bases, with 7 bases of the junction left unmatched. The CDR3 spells CASSPSGIPYEQYF. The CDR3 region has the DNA TGTGCCAGCAGCCCGAGCGGGATCCCCTACGAGCAGTACTTC.

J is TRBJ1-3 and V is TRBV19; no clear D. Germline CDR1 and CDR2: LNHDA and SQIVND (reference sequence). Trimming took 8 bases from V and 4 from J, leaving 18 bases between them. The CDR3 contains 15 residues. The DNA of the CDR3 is TGTGCCAGTCCCGGTAGGGCCCCGGCGGGAAACACCATATATTTT. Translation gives CASPGRAPAGNTIYF.

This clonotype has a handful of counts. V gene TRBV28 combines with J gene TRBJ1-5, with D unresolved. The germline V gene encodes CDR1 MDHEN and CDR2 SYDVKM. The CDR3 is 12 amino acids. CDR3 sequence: CAVGGWDQPQHF. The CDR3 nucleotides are TGTGCAGTCGGTGGGTGGGATCAGCCCCAGCATTTT.

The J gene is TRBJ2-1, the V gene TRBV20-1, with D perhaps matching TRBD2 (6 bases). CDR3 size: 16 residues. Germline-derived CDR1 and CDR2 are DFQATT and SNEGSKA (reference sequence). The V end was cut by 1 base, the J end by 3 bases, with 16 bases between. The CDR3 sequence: CSARALGGEGYNEQFF. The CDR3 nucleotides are TGCAGTGCTAGAGCCCTCGGAGGGGAAGGCTACAATGAGCAGTTCTTC.

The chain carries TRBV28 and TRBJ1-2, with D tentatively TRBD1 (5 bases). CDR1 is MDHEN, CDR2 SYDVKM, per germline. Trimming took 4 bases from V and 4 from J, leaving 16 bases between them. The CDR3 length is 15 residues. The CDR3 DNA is TGTGCCAGCAGTTACCCTAGGGGCAGGACCTATGGCTACACCTTC. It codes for CASSYPRGRTYGYTF.

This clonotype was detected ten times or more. CDR3 nucleotides: TGTGCCAGCAGACCGGGTGGCGGGAGCCTCTACGAGCAGTACTTC. Translating it yields CASRPGGGSLYEQYF. The chain uses TRBV27 and TRBJ2-7, with 7 bases matching TRBD2. Germline trimming cut 6 bases from V and 3 bases from J; bases unmatched to any gene: 11. The CDR3 loop spans 15 amino acids. The germline CDR1 and CDR2 sequences are MNHEY and SMNVEV (reference sequence).

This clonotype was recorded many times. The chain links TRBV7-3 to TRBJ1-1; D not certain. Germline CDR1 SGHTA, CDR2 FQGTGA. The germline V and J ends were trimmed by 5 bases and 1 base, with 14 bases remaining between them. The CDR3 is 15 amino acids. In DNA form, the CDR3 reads TGTGCCAGCAGCCCCACTCGTCAGTCGAACACTGAAGCTTTCTTT. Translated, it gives CASSPTRQSNTEAFF.